The T cell receptor (beta chain) described here comes from a study of cytomegalovirus exposure and HLA in healthy donors. Findings and limits, study-wide: V- and J-gene trimming of TCR beta was linked (in a later analysis) to a missense DCLRE1C variant. The investigators catalogued under 200 TCR beta chains as cytomegalovirus-associated. No immune exposure information besides CMV serostatus was available. Follow-up analysis seemed to connect common viral pathogens with several of the most significant clusters identified.

V shed 0 bases, J shed 7 bases, and the junction held 8 bases outside the gene matches. The CDR3 totals 15 residues. Germline V lookup: CDR1 SGDLS, CDR2 YYNGEE. As to this clone: The target antigen is unknown.

PCR involved 60 Vbeta and 13 Jbeta primers. Clones were read by immunoSEQ multiplex PCR, and TCRdb kept only the in-frame ones, dropping some. The sample has some 70,000 clones; less than 75% are singletons. This chain joins TRBV9 and TRBJ2-5; 8 bases are a match to TRBD1. The receptor was isolated from a woman in her 30s in good health and CMV-seronegative. The sample was PBMCs. The CDR3 nucleotides are TGTGCCAGCAGCGTAGACACCGGGACAGGCTTGACCCAGTACTTC. Protein sequence: CASSVDTGTGLTQYF.